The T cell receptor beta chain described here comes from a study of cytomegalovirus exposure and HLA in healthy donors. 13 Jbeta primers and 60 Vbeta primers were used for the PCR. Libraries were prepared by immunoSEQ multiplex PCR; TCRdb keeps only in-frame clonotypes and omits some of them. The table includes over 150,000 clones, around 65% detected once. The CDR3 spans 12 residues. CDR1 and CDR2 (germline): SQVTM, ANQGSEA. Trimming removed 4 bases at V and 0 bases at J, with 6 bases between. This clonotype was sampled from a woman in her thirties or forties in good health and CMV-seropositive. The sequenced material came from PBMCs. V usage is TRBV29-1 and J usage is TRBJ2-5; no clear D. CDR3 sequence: CSVGANQETQYF. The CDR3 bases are TGCAGCGTTGGAGCGAACCAAGAGACCCAGTACTTC.